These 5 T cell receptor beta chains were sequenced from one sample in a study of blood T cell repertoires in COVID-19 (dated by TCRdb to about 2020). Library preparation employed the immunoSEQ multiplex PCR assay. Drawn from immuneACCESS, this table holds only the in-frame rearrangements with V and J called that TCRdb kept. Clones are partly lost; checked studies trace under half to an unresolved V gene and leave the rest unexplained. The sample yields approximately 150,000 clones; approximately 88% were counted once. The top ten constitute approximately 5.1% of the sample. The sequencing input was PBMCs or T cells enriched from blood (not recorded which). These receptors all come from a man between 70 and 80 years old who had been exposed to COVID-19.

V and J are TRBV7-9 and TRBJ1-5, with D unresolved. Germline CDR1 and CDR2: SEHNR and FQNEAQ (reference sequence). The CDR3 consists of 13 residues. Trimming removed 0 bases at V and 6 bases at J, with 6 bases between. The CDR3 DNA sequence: TGTGCCAGCAGCTTAGCAGAGGTTCAGCCCCAGCATTTT. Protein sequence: CASSLAEVQPQHF. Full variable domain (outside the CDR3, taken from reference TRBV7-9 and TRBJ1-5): DTGVSQNPRHKITKRGQNVTFRCDPISEHNRLYWYRQTLGQGPEFLTYFQNEAQLEKSRLLSDRFSAERPKGSFSTLEIQRTEQGDSAMYLCASSLAEVQPQHFGDGTRLSIL.

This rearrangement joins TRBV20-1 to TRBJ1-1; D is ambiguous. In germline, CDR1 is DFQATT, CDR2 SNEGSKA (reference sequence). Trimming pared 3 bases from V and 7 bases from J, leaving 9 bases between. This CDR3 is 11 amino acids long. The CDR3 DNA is TGCAGTGCTAGTGGCGGAAGTGAAGCTTTCTTT. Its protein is CSASGGSEAFF.

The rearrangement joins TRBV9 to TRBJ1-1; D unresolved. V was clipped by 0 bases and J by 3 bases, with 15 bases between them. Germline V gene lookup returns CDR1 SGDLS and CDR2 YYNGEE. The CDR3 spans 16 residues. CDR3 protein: CASSVGNSPGDTEAFF. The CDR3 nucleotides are TGTGCCAGCAGCGTAGGGAACAGCCCCGGGGACACTGAAGCTTTCTTT. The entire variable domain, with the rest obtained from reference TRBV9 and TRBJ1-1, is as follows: DSGVTQTPKHLITATGQRVTLRCSPRSGDLSVYWYQQSLDQGLQFLIQYYNGEERAKGNILERFSAQQFPDLHSELNLSSLELGDSALYFCASSVGNSPGDTEAFFGQGTRLTVV.

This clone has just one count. The CDR3 here is CASSSAGGAGELFF. The CDR3 DNA follows: TGTGCCAGTAGTTCAGCCGGGGGGGCCGGGGAGCTGTTTTTT. The V and J genes are TRBV19 and TRBJ2-2; 8 bases line up with TRBD2. Germline CDR1 and CDR2: LNHDA and SQIVND (reference sequence). Trimming removed 5 bases from V and 6 bases from J; junction bases left unmatched: 5. The CDR3 covers 14 residues.

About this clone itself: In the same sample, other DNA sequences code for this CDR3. The CDR3 reads CASSPGLAGDEQFF. DNA for the CDR3: TGTGCCAGCTCACCGGGACTAGCGGGTGATGAGCAGTTCTTC. V usage is TRBV18 and J usage is TRBJ2-1; 12 bases are a match to TRBD2. The CDR3 extends over 14 amino acids. In germline, CDR1 is KGHSH, CDR2 LQKENI. V was clipped by 3 bases and J by 8 bases; unmatched bases: 2.